The following is a T cell receptor (beta chain) sequence with its context. No cognate antigen has been identified for it. No much larger clone exists at a distance of one base, and base qualities are not known. For deep sequencing of PBMC libraries, mostly 450 to 500 ng of input genomic DNA was used, and six replicates were run per sample. Following the manufacturer's instructions, the team built TCRbeta libraries using the immunoSEQ hsTCRbeta kit. The completed libraries were mixed into a single pool at 3 nM, then sequenced with an Illumina NovaSeq 6000 S4 flow cell. The published analysis was carried out like this. The immunoSEQ Analyzer was used for raw data preprocessing and quality control. The analysis was restricted to productive rearrangements, with each unique CDR3 amino acid sequence defining a clonotype. Using the R package tcR, the researchers computed the Gini-Simpson index as their estimate of repertoire clonality. Student's t test was used to compare Gini indices, while Pearson correlation assessed associations with tumor size change. TCRdb took over this immuneACCESS table, retaining in-frame rearrangements with V and J assigned. Such tables are incomplete; in checked studies, under half of the missing clones stem from an unresolved V gene, and the remainder is unexplained. V and J calls and clone size are those listed in that table; D and trimming were worked out from the DNA. This sample comprises some 66,000 clones, about four fifths of them detected only once. The ten largest clones take up more than 3% of the sample.

This sample was included in a study of neoadjuvant anti-PD-1 for oral cavity cancer (dated by TCRdb to the early 2020s). For the wider study: Patients mostly received three to four biweekly doses of nivolumab at 3 mg/kg before curative-intent surgical resection. An approximately 30% response rate was observed in the parent correlative cohort, in which around 12 patients were included. Under RECIST 1.1, patients with complete response, partial response or stable disease were classed as responders, and patients with progression were classed as non-responders. A fourth nivolumab dose was given around day 43 to patients without progression, and definitive surgical resection was performed in those patients on days 50-56.

Results the study describes overall, beyond this receptor: Higher pretreatment blood Treg/Th17 ratios correlated with higher pretreatment blood TCRbeta clonality and lower post-treatment tumor TCRbeta clonality. Only a few patients per response group were included in the TCR analyses, and larger cohorts for validation were called for by the authors. After neoadjuvant nivolumab, T cell clonality (Gini index) in PBMCs was significantly higher in non-responders than in responders.

Based on the germline V gene, the CDR1 and CDR2 sequences are ENHRY and SYGVKD. V trim: 6 bases; J trim: 0 bases; unmatched bases: 5. The CDR3 runs 15 amino acids, cysteine and phenylalanine included. The sequence is cut down to CDR3 DNA, 45 bases in frame from base 1. Taken with the paper, the label for time point translates to: before neoadjuvant nivolumab. Patients had been newly diagnosed with stage II-IVA oral cavity squamous cell carcinoma, and no prior systemic or radiation treatment had been given to the patients. The cohort was composed of patients with HPV-negative, locally advanced oral cavity squamous cell carcinoma. Peripheral blood mononuclear cells were analyzed directly and were not maintained or expanded in culture. Samples were obtained from a longitudinal correlative study of a single-arm phase II trial of neoadjuvant nivolumab in oral cavity squamous cell carcinoma. Genomic DNA-based TCRbeta sequencing was performed on subject-matched pre- and post-treatment PBMCs and tumors from three responders and three non-responders. Peripheral blood mononuclear cells were collected before nivolumab treatment and again after treatment, at the time of surgery. The Maxwell RSC DNA from Cells kit was used to isolate genomic DNA from PBMCs.

The chain is assembled from TRBV10-3 and TRBJ2-1; 7 bases in the junction line up with TRBD2. This receptor was obtained from a person aged 35 to 85 with oral cavity squamous cell carcinoma. This specimen consisted of PBMCs, obtained before nivolumab (anti-PD-1) treatment. At the DNA level, the sequence is TGTGCCATCAGCCCAGCGGGAAGCTCCTACAATGAGCAGTTCTTC. The translation is CAISPAGSSYNEQFF.